These 27 T cell receptor beta chains came from one sample sequenced in a study of T-cell memory formation after mild COVID-19. TCRdb called the 5' RACE reads again in MiXCR, with one record for every CDR3 protein. The profile shows about 88,000 distinct CDR3 sequences, approximately 23% of them singletons. The sequencing sample was made of PBMCs or a T cell subset sorted from them (not recorded which). The receptors shown here come from a man younger than 35 who had mild COVID-19 (a few samples of this study predate the infection). Cell type and time point are not known.

The table lists this clonotype with a few counts. This sequence joins TRBV9 and TRBJ2-2, with D possibly matching TRBD1 (5 bases). The V and J ends lost 0 bases and 4 bases respectively, with 7 bases between them. Germline V gene sequence: CDR1 SGDLS, CDR2 YYNGEE. CDR3 length: 14 amino acids. The CDR3 reads CASSVGRATGELFF. The CDR3 DNA reads TGTGCCAGCAGCGTAGGCAGGGCCACCGGGGAGCTGTTTTTT.

The V call is TRBV7-3, the J call TRBJ1-5, with D perhaps TRBD1 (6 bases). Per the germline V gene, CDR1 is SGHTA and CDR2 is FQGTGA. Trimming took off 5 bases at V and 6 bases at J, with 17 bases between the two ends. There are 15 residues in the CDR3. The CDR3 loop reads CASSPVLGGCQPQHF. CDR3 DNA: TGTGCCAGCAGCCCGGTGTTGGGGGGCTGTCAGCCCCAGCATTTT.

This chain connects TRBV29-1 to TRBJ2-1; no definite D call. This CDR3 is 14 amino acids long. Germline V lookup: CDR1 SQVTM, CDR2 ANQGSEA. Trimming left V 2 bases short and J 8 bases short, with 16 bases between. The DNA for the CDR3 is TGCAGCGTTGAATCGCGGTCCCCGAGACATGAGCAGTTCTTC. This sequence encodes CSVESRSPRHEQFF.

The V and J genes are TRBV4-1 and TRBJ1-1; no clear D gene. Germline lookup yields CDR1 MGHRA and CDR2 YSYEKL. V was shortened by 3 bases and J by 1 base, with 9 bases between the two germline ends. The CDR3 has 14 amino acids. CDR3 nucleotide sequence: TGCGCCAGCAGCCAGCTCACAGAGAACACTGAAGCTTTCTTT. Translating it yields CASSQLTENTEAFF.

This clonotype has just a few counts. The V gene is TRBV15, the J gene TRBJ1-2; TRBD1 is a possible D gene (6 bases). CDR1 is LNHNV and CDR2 is YYDKDF in the germline V gene (reference sequence). Trimming left V 4 bases short and J 5 bases short, with 14 bases between. The CDR3 has 14 amino acids. The CDR3 nucleotides read TGTGCCACCAGCATTGACGGGGGCGGTTATGGCTACACCTTC. This gives the protein CATSIDGGGYGYTF.

This clonotype was seen more than once but under ten times. V usage is TRBV4-1 and J usage is TRBJ1-1; the D gene is possibly TRBD1 (6 bases). The germline CDR1 and CDR2 sequences are MGHRA and YSYEKL. The CDR3 length is 13 residues. V was pared by 4 bases and J by 3 bases, with 9 bases between. The CDR3 coding sequence is TGCGCCAGCAGCCCAGGGGTAGACACTGAAGCTTTCTTT. Translation gives CASSPGVDTEAFF.

Only a few counts were recorded for this clonotype. The genes are TRBV20-1 and TRBJ2-7; D call uncertain. V was clipped by 3 bases and J by 0 bases, with 12 bases between them. Germline V gene sequence: CDR1 DFQATT, CDR2 SNEGSKA (reference sequence). The length of the CDR3 is 14 residues. This chain's CDR3 is CSARGQSISYEQYV. The CDR3 DNA reads as TGCAGTGCTAGGGGCCAGTCGATCTCCTACGAGCAGTACGTC.

This clonotype was observed a few times. The rearrangement uses TRBV6-1 and TRBJ1-6, with D possibly TRBD1 on 6 matching bases. In germline, CDR1 is MNHNS, CDR2 SASEGT. V was cut by 6 bases and J by 2 bases, with 8 bases left in between. This CDR3 comprises 14 residues. The CDR3 bases are TGTGCCAGCAGAGGGGGGCCCTATAATTCACCCCTCCACTTT. The encoded protein is CASRGGPYNSPLHF.

This clonotype was counted a few times. The chain is built from TRBV5-7 and TRBJ1-6, with D possibly being TRBD1 (6 bases). TRBV5-7 is recorded as an ORF, its role being uncertain. V was pared by 4 bases and J by 5 bases, with 10 bases between. The CDR3 loop spans 14 amino acids. The CDR3 nucleotides are TGTGCCAGCAGCCTCGACAGGAATAATTCACCCCTCCACTTT. Translated: CASSLDRNNSPLHF.

This clonotype has just a few counts. The rearrangement links TRBV9 to TRBJ1-2; 9 bases fit TRBD1. Unmatched junction bases numbered 6, after V lost 3 bases and J lost 0 bases. CDR1 SGDLS and CDR2 YYNGEE come from the germline V gene. CDR3 length equals 16 residues. The chain's CDR3 is CASSDGTGRANYGYTF. The DNA of the CDR3 is TGTGCCAGCAGCGACGGGACAGGGAGAGCTAACTATGGCTACACCTTC.

This clonotype was seen more than once but under ten times. J is TRBJ2-7 and V is TRBV20-1; a weak D match, TRBD1 (5 bases). Trimming cost V 7 bases and J 2 bases, with 21 bases left between them. Germline V gene lookup returns CDR1 DFQATT and CDR2 SNEGSKA (reference sequence). The CDR3 extends over 15 amino acids. The CDR3 DNA sequence: TGCAGTGGTAGTCTTCCGAGCAGGGCCCCCTACGAGCAGTACTTC. This codes for CSGSLPSRAPYEQYF.

The table lists this clonotype with a few counts. The rearrangement links TRBV7-2 to TRBJ1-1; D is unresolved. The CDR3 sequence is 13 residues long. V lost 5 bases, J lost 2 bases, and 9 bases lay in between. Per germline, CDR1 SGHTA and CDR2 FQGNSA. CDR3 DNA sequence: TGTGCCAGCAGCCCTGGGAGAAACACTGAAGCTTTCTTT. Encoded protein: CASSPGRNTEAFF.

This clonotype is labeled as medium-sized (0.01 to 0.1%). The chain carries TRBV12-3 or TRBV12-4 and TRBJ2-2; the D is unclear. The CDR3 sequence is 12 residues long. V lost 5 bases and J 4 bases, leaving 5 bases between the germline ends. CDR3 in amino acids: CASSRSTGELFF. DNA for the CDR3: TGTGCCAGCAGTCGATCCACCGGGGAGCTGTTTTTT.

This chain uses TRBV19 with TRBJ1-1; D gene uncertain. This CDR3 is built from 15 residues. Germline V gene lookup returns CDR1 LNHDA and CDR2 SQIVND (reference sequence). Deletions cut 5 bases from V and 1 base from J, with 14 bases between. The CDR3 sequence: CASSHRELRNTEAFF. The CDR3 region has the DNA TGTGCCAGTAGTCATCGTGAGTTGAGGAACACTGAAGCTTTCTTT.

This clonotype was seen ten or more times. The chain carries TRBV12-3 or TRBV12-4 and TRBJ2-1; TRBD1 agrees at 12 bases. The CDR3 has 16 amino acids. V shed 8 bases, J shed 0 bases, and the junction held 5 bases outside the gene matches. CDR3 nucleotides: TGTGCCAGCGCGGGACAGGGGGCGAGCTCCTACAATGAGCAGTTCTTC. It translates to CASAGQGASSYNEQFF.

This clonotype showed up just a few times. V and J are TRBV7-2 and TRBJ2-7; D gene unclear. This CDR3 has 14 residues. The V and J ends lost 2 bases and 4 bases respectively, with 12 bases between them. CDR1 and CDR2 from the germline V gene are SGHTA and FQGNSA. As DNA, the CDR3 is TGTGCCAGCAGCTTAAACATCATAATATACGAGCAGTACTTC. It is translated as CASSLNIIIYEQYF.

V gene TRBV6-2 or TRBV6-3 combines with J gene TRBJ1-5; 8 nucleotides line up with TRBD1. The CDR3 runs 15 residues. Germline trimming cut 8 bases from V and 4 bases from J; bases unmatched to any gene: 10. Germline values: CDR1 MNHEY, CDR2 SVGEGT. CDR3 protein: CASASGQALNQPQHF. DNA of the CDR3: TGTGCCAGCGCATCGGGACAGGCCTTAAATCAGCCCCAGCATTTT.

The chain uses TRBV20-1 and TRBJ1-2, with D maybe TRBD1 (6 bases). V lost 5 bases and J 2 bases, leaving 15 bases between the germline ends. CDR1 DFQATT and CDR2 SNEGSKA come from the germline V gene (reference sequence). This CDR3 has 14 residues. The CDR3 spells CSAPRTADNYGYTF. CDR3 DNA sequence: TGCAGTGCTCCTCGGACAGCGGACAACTATGGCTACACCTTC.

A few counts support this clonotype. V usage is TRBV6-2 or TRBV6-3 and J usage is TRBJ2-7; D is undetermined. The germline CDR1 and CDR2 sequences are MNHEY and SVGEGT. Trimming cost V 5 bases and J 5 bases, with 13 bases left between them. The CDR3 sequence is 13 residues long. The DNA for the CDR3 is TGTGCCAGCAGTCCCAGCCTTTCGGACGAGCAGTACTTC. This gives the protein CASSPSLSDEQYF.

This clonotype has more than one count but fewer than ten. The J gene is TRBJ2-7, the V gene TRBV11-2; D gene ambiguous. There are 14 residues in the CDR3. The V and J ends lost 1 base and 0 bases respectively, with 7 bases between them. Looked up from germline, CDR1 is SGHAT and CDR2 is FQNNGV. CDR3 protein: CASSLASRSYEQYF. The CDR3, as DNA: TGTGCCAGCAGCTTAGCTAGTCGCTCCTACGAGCAGTACTTC.

This clonotype has more than one count but fewer than ten. V usage is TRBV12-3 or TRBV12-4 and J usage is TRBJ1-1; TRBD1 matches 7 bases. This CDR3 region has 15 residues. Losses at the gene ends were 4 bases for V and 4 bases for J; bases not matched to a gene: 9. CDR3: CASSSGTAMSTEAFF. The DNA for the CDR3 is TGTGCCAGCAGTTCCGGGACAGCAATGTCCACTGAAGCTTTCTTT.

The V gene is TRBV2, the J gene TRBJ2-7; 9 bases fit TRBD1. The CDR3 is 12 residues long. The V segment lost 7 bases and the J segment 8 bases; nucleotides outside the gene matches: 6. The germline gives CDR1 SNHLY, CDR2 FYNNEI. The CDR3 is CASNRDRVKQYF. CDR3 bases: TGTGCCAGCAATCGGGACAGGGTGAAGCAGTACTTC.

This chain links TRBV28 with TRBJ2-3; TRBD2 aligns across 10 bases. The V gene end was trimmed by 5 bases and the J gene end by 4 bases; junction bases not matched to a gene: 6. This CDR3 comprises 15 residues. Germline CDR1 and CDR2: MDHEN and SYDVKM. In DNA form, the CDR3 reads TGTGCCAGCAGTGATGGTAGCGGGGGGCCAGATACGCAGTATTTT. It specifies CASSDGSGGPDTQYF.

This clonotype was seen a handful of times. J is TRBJ2-3 and V is TRBV27; tentative D call: TRBD2 (5 bases). V was trimmed by 6 bases and J by 2 bases, leaving 12 bases between them. CDR3 length equals 14 residues. Germline V lookup: CDR1 MNHEY, CDR2 SMNVEV (reference sequence). Written as DNA, the CDR3 is TGTGCCAGCAGCCATGGACTCCACACAGATACGCAGTATTTT. Its protein product is CASSHGLHTDTQYF.

The chain uses TRBV7-9 and TRBJ1-1; a weak D match, TRBD1 (5 bases). The CDR3 spans 16 residues. Germline loops: CDR1 SEHNR, CDR2 FQNEAQ (reference sequence). V was cut by 5 bases and J by 1 base, with 17 bases left in between. The CDR3 loop reads CASSTARQTKNTEAFF. The CDR3 DNA follows: TGTGCCAGCAGCACCGCTAGACAGACGAAGAACACTGAAGCTTTCTTT.

This clonotype turned up a few times. The chain recombines TRBV12-3 or TRBV12-4 with TRBJ2-1; 10 bases align to TRBD2. The ends lost 6 bases at V and 7 bases at J; junction bases unmatched: 6. This CDR3 contains 14 residues. The CDR3 nucleotides are TGTGCCAGCAGGCAACCGGGACTAGCGAATGAGCAGTTCTTC. As protein: CASRQPGLANEQFF.

This clonotype was seen a few times. This chain links TRBV6-2 or TRBV6-3 with TRBJ2-7, with D possibly being TRBD1 or TRBD2 (6 bases each). The germline V gene encodes CDR1 MNHEY and CDR2 SVGEGT. This CDR3 comprises 13 residues. V gave up 2 bases and J gave up 2 bases, with 7 bases separating them. The CDR3 DNA follows: TGTGCCAGCAGTTACCGGGGGCCCTACGAGCAGTACTTC. Translated: CASSYRGPYEQYF.